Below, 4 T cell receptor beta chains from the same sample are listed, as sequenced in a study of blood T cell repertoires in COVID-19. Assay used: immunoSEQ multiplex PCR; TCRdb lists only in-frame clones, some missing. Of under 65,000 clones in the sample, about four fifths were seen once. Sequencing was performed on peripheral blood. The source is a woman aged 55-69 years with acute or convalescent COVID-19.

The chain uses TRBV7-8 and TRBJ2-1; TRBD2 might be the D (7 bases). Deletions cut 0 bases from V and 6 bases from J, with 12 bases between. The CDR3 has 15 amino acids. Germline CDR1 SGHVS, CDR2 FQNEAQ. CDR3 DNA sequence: TGTGCCAGCAGCTTAGCTGGGGGGGGCATCAATGAGCAGTTCTTC. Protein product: CASSLAGGGINEQFF.

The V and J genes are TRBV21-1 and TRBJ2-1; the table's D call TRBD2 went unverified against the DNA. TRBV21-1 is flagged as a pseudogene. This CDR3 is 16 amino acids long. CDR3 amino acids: CASSKETEGSYNEQFF. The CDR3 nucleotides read TGTGCCAGCAGCAAAGAAACCGAGGGCTCCTACAATGAGCAGTTCTTC.

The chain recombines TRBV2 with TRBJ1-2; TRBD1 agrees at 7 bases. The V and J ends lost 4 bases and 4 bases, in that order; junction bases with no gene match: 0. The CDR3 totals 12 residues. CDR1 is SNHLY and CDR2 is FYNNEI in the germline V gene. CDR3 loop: CASSGDSYGYTF. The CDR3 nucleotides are TGTGCCAGCAGTGGGGACAGCTATGGCTACACCTTC.

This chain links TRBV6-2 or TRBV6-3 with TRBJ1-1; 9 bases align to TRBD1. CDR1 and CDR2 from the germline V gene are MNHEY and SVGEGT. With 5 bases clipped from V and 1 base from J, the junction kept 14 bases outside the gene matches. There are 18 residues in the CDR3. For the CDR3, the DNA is TGTGCCAGCAGTCCCCCATCGTACGGGACAGGGCCGAACACTGAAGCTTTCTTT. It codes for CASSPPSYGTGPNTEAFF.